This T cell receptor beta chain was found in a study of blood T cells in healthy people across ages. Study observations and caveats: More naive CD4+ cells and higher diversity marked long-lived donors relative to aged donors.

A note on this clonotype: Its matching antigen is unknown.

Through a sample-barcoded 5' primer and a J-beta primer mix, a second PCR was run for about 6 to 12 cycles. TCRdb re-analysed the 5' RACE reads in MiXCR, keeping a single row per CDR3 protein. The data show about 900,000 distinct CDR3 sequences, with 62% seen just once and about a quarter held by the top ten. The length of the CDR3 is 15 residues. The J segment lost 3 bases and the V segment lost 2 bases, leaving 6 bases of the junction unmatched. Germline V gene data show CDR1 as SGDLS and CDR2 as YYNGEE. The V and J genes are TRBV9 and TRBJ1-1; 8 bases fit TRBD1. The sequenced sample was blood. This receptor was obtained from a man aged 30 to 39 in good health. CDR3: CASSVSGTGYTEAFF. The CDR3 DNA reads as TGTGCCAGCAGCGTGTCCGGGACAGGTTACACTGAAGCTTTCTTT.